Sequencing of this T cell receptor beta chain was carried out in a study of neurological immune-mediated disorders. In this sample, this clonotype turned up many times. Its matching antigen is unknown. Germline V CDR1 and CDR2: MGHDK, SYGVNS. The CDR3 is 15 amino acids. Trimming removed 8 bases from V and 4 bases from J; junction bases left unmatched: 9. The cDNA was synthesized by 5'RACE incorporating 10-nucleotide random UMIs. Every sequencing run returned over 200 million TCR-beta sequences, which were derived from 15-18 subjects. TCRdb called the 5' RACE reads again in MiXCR, with one record for every CDR3 protein. The sample records 35,000 to 40,000 distinct CDR3 sequences, more than 9% being singletons. Sorted libraries were derived from roughly 910,000 CD4+ or CD8+ T cells. Study-wide findings and caveats: HTLV-1-associated myelopathy showed the most TCR clonal expansion; multiple sclerosis the least, below healthy controls.

The sequenced sample consisted of CD4+ T cells from blood. This receptor was identified in a young woman with HTLV-1-associated myelopathy (HAM/TSP). The chain is built from TRBV25-1 and TRBJ1-2; 11 bases match TRBD1. The DNA of the CDR3 is TGTGCCAGCTCAGGACAGGGGGCGTCTGTCTATGGCTACACCTTC. Its protein is CASSGQGASVYGYTF.